These 28 T cell receptor beta chains were all obtained from the same sample, sequenced in a study of radiation and T cells in renal cell carcinoma. Sample time point: baseline pretreatment blood. Noted treatment: 15 Gy SBRT to primary tumor, nephrectomy 4 weeks later. TCRdb's copy holds only in-frame clones and misses some; the assay was immunoSEQ multiplex PCR. Counted here are tens of thousands of clones, just under 80% occurring once; the ten biggest clones make up approximately 6.8%. The sequencing used blood, collected from a patient whose treatment included radiotherapy and nephrectomy. The receptors derive from a man aged 55 to 70 with renal cell carcinoma.

The V and J genes are TRBV4-1 and TRBJ1-4, with D unclear. Trimming left V 1 base short and J 0 bases short, with 12 bases between. The CDR3 length is 17 residues. The germline V gene has CDR1 MGHRA and CDR2 YSYEKL. CDR3 bases: TGCGCCAGCAGCCAAGGGTGGCGGCTCTCAACTAATGAAAAACTGTTTTTT. It encodes CASSQGWRLSTNEKLFF.

The chain employs TRBV9 and TRBJ1-1, with 10 bases identical to TRBD1. The CDR3 consists of 15 residues. The trim removed 0 bases at V and 11 bases at J, leaving 10 bases unmatched. Germline assignment: CDR1 SGDLS and CDR2 YYNGEE. The CDR3: CASSVAGTGESGAFF. In nucleotides, the CDR3 is TGTGCCAGCAGCGTAGCGGGGACAGGGGAGTCGGGGGCTTTCTTT. Together with reference TRBV9 and TRBJ1-1, the CDR3 gives the full variable domain: DSGVTQTPKHLITATGQRVTLRCSPRSGDLSVYWYQQSLDQGLQFLIQYYNGEERAKGNILERFSAQQFPDLHSELNLSSLELGDSALYFCASSVAGTGESGAFFGQGTRLTVV.

This chain joins TRBV2 and TRBJ2-1, with TRBD2 identical over 11 bases. Per germline, CDR1 SNHLY and CDR2 FYNNEI. V dropped 2 bases and J dropped 9; count of bases not matched to a gene: 6. This CDR3 has 15 amino acids. DNA for the CDR3: TGTGCCAGCAGTGAAAGTCCTAGCGGGGGGCTTGAGCAGTTCTTC. This encodes CASSESPSGGLEQFF.

The chain has TRBV2 and TRBJ2-3; D gene unclear. CDR1 and CDR2 from the germline V gene are SNHLY and FYNNEI. The CDR3 totals 13 residues. Trimming left V 6 bases short and J 4 bases short, with 11 bases between. The CDR3 region is CASRFPVADTQYF. In DNA, the CDR3 is TGTGCCAGCAGATTTCCGGTCGCAGATACGCAGTATTTT.

V usage is TRBV11-1 and J usage is TRBJ1-5, with 10 bases fitting TRBD1. CDR3 length equals 13 residues. Trimming took 5 bases from V and 7 from J; bases not matched to a gene: 2. Germline lookup yields CDR1 SGHAT and CDR2 FQDESV (reference sequence). The CDR3 nucleotides read TGTGCCAGCAGCCCGGACAGGGGGCAGCCCCAGCATTTT. Translating gives CASSPDRGQPQHF.

The chain combines TRBV7-3 with TRBJ2-1; 11 bases are shared with TRBD2. The length of the CDR3 is 16 residues. Losses at the gene ends were 4 bases for V and 5 bases for J; bases not matched to a gene: 7. Germline V lookup: CDR1 SGHTA, CDR2 FQGTGA. The CDR3 coding sequence is TGTGCCAGCAGCTCTTTTGGGACTAGCGGCCACAATGAGCAGTTCTTC. Protein sequence: CASSSFGTSGHNEQFF.

This chain links TRBV28 with TRBJ1-3; D is undetermined. Germline-derived CDR1 and CDR2 are MDHEN and SYDVKM. Trimming shortened V by 2 bases and J by 4 bases, and 3 bases separated the two germline ends. CDR3 length: 12 amino acids. The CDR3 here is CASSLRGNTIYF. Here the CDR3 DNA reads TGTGCCAGCAGTTTAAGGGGAAACACCATATATTTT.

The V and J genes are TRBV7-8 and TRBJ1-2, with TRBD1 as a possible D gene (6 bases). This CDR3 is built from 15 residues. Trimming took off 1 base at V and 8 bases at J, with 17 bases between the two ends. Looked up from germline, CDR1 is SGHVS and CDR2 is FQNEAQ. The CDR3: CASSLGDTGSWGYTF. The CDR3 region has the DNA TGTGCCAGCAGCTTAGGGGATACAGGGAGTTGGGGCTACACCTTC. The full variable domain, in which reference TRBV7-8 and TRBJ1-2 provide the parts outside the CDR3, is GAGVSQSPRYKVAKRGQDVALRCDPISGHVSLFWYQQALGQGPEFLTYFQNEAQLDKSGLPSDRFFAERPEGSVSTLKIQRTQQEDSAVYLCASSLGDTGSWGYTFGSGTRLTVV.

This chain's CDR3 is CASSPGQGAGYGYTF. The CDR3 bases are TGTGCCAGCAGCCCGGGACAGGGGGCGGGCTATGGCTACACCTTC. The chain combines TRBV28 with TRBJ1-2; 12 nucleotides align to TRBD1. CDR3 size: 15 residues. Germline CDR1 is MDHEN and CDR2 is SYDVKM. V lost 6 bases to trimming and J lost 4 bases; unmatched junction nucleotides: 6.

This clone came up a few times. The chain carries TRBV11-1 and TRBJ2-1; the match to TRBD2 covers 12 bases. J was trimmed by 7 bases and V by 9 bases; bases with no gene match: 7. The length of the CDR3 is 14 residues. Looked up from germline, CDR1 is SGHAT and CDR2 is FQDESV (reference sequence). The CDR3 spells CASCPSGRANEQFF. The CDR3 DNA reads TGTGCCAGTTGTCCTAGCGGGAGGGCGAATGAGCAGTTCTTC.

The chain links TRBV19 to TRBJ2-5, with 10 bases identical to TRBD2. CDR1 is LNHDA and CDR2 is SQIVND in the germline V gene (reference sequence). With V trimmed by 10 bases and J by 4 bases, 9 bases remained unmatched. This CDR3 comprises 14 residues. The DNA for the CDR3 is TGTGCCACAACTAGCGGGAACCGGGGAGAGACCCAGTACTTC. Amino acids: CATTSGNRGETQYF.

In regard to this clone: The germline gene is not matched at one end of the junction; a read error may be the cause. Other DNA variants within this sample encode the same CDR3. The rearrangement joins TRBV5-3 to TRBJ1-5, with 10 bases lining up with TRBD1. TRBV5-3 is marked as an open reading frame, function uncertain. CDR3 size: 17 residues. In DNA form, the CDR3 reads TGTGCTAGAATGAGGGGACAGGGGCCAATGTCGGATCAGCCCCAGCATTTT. This codes for CARMRGQGPMSDQPQHF.

The chain combines TRBV27 with TRBJ2-1; no definite D call. Germline V gene sequence: CDR1 MNHEY, CDR2 SMNVEV (reference sequence). The CDR3 consists of 11 residues. Trimming removed 4 bases at V and 5 bases at J, with 3 bases between. CDR3 DNA: TGTGCCAGCAGTTGGGACAATGAGCAGTTCTTC. As protein: CASSWDNEQFF.

This chain joins TRBV30 and TRBJ2-1; 11 nucleotides align to TRBD2. This CDR3 region has 14 residues. The V gene end was trimmed by 7 bases and the J gene end by 3 bases; junction bases not matched to a gene: 5. Germline CDR1 is GTSNPN and CDR2 is SVGIG (reference sequence). In nucleotides, the CDR3 is TGTGCCTCCAGCGGGACTAGCGGCTACAATGAGCAGTTCTTC. Its translation is CASSGTSGYNEQFF.

The chain couples TRBV12-5 to TRBJ2-1, with 8 nucleotides matching TRBD2. V lost 6 bases and J lost 0; bases outside the gene matches: 19. The CDR3 contains 20 residues. Looked up from germline, CDR1 is LGHNT and CDR2 is FRNRAP. The CDR3 DNA follows: TGTGCTAGTGGAACCCCTGGGGTAGCGGGAACTATGAGCTCCTACAATGAGCAGTTCTTC. Encoded protein: CASGTPGVAGTMSSYNEQFF.

J is TRBJ2-7 and V is TRBV5-1; unclear D gene. In germline, CDR1 is SGHRS, CDR2 YFSETQ. V lost 0 bases and J 6 bases, leaving 16 bases between the germline ends. The CDR3 runs 15 residues. This CDR3 reads CASSLAAREQLEQYV. The CDR3 DNA is TGCGCCAGCAGCTTGGCGGCAAGGGAACAACTCGAGCAGTACGTC.

The chain joins TRBV30 to TRBJ2-5; D may be TRBD2 (7 bases). Germline V gene lookup returns CDR1 GTSNPN and CDR2 SVGIG (reference sequence). V was shortened by 5 bases and J by 5 bases, with 15 bases between the two germline ends. The CDR3 totals 13 residues. In DNA, the CDR3 is TGTGCCTGGGCAGGCGGGGGCCGGGAGACCCAGTACTTC. Translating it yields CAWAGGGRETQYF.

The chain employs TRBV6-6 and TRBJ1-2, with 8 bases that match TRBD1. CDR1 MNHNY and CDR2 SVGAGI come from the germline V gene (reference sequence). V trimming: 6 bases; J trimming: 5 bases; junction bases outside the gene matches: 5. The CDR3 extends over 13 amino acids. The CDR3, as DNA: TGTGCCAGCAGGCTGGACAGGGAGTATGGCTACACCTTC. It codes for CASRLDREYGYTF.

V and J are TRBV7-8 and TRBJ1-5; a possible D gene is TRBD1 (5 bases). The germline V gene has CDR1 SGHVS and CDR2 FQNEAQ. V was trimmed by 1 base and J by 0 bases, leaving 13 bases between them. This CDR3 is built from 17 residues. CDR3 nucleotides: TGTGCCAGCAGCTTAGGGCAGATCCAGGGTAGCAATCAGCCCCAGCATTTT. Protein sequence: CASSLGQIQGSNQPQHF.

V usage is TRBV4-3 and J usage is TRBJ2-2; a possible D gene is TRBD1 (6 bases). The germline V gene encodes CDR1 LGHNA and CDR2 YSLEER. Trimming cost V 3 bases and J 7 bases, with 12 bases left between them. CDR3 size: 14 residues. This CDR3 is CASSQGRGFGELFF. The CDR3, as DNA: TGCGCCAGCAGCCAGGGCAGGGGTTTCGGGGAGCTGTTTTTT.

The gene calls are TRBV5-6 and TRBJ1-1; 7 nucleotides line up with TRBD1. V trimming: 1 base; J trimming: 9 bases; junction bases outside the gene matches: 6. The CDR3 runs 13 residues. The germline CDR1 and CDR2 sequences are SGHDT and YYEEEE. CDR3 DNA sequence: TGTGCCAGCAGCTTGCGGGACAGTCCTAAAGCTTTCTTT. It is translated as CASSLRDSPKAFF.

V is TRBV27 and J is TRBJ1-2, with a weak D call TRBD1 (6 bases). The CDR3 has 14 residues. Germline V gene lookup returns CDR1 MNHEY and CDR2 SMNVEV (reference sequence). V was clipped by 4 bases and J by 8 bases, with 17 bases between them. The CDR3 sequence is CASSSGASQSGYTF. The CDR3 bases are TGTGCCAGCAGTTCAGGGGCCTCCCAGTCAGGCTACACCTTC.

In its sample, this clone was seen a few times. Other DNA variants within this sample encode the same CDR3. The chain joins TRBV5-4 to TRBJ2-2; 14 bases map to TRBD2. This CDR3 region has 18 residues. Germline CDR1 reads SGHNT; CDR2 reads YYREEE (reference sequence). Germline trimming cut 4 bases from V and 5 bases from J; bases unmatched to any gene: 10. CDR3 DNA: TGTGCCAGCAGCCCCCGACTAGCGGGAGGGGTAAAAACCGGGGAGCTGTTTTTT. The encoded protein is CASSPRLAGGVKTGELFF.

The V call is TRBV9, the J call TRBJ2-5; 8 nucleotides align to TRBD1. The length of the CDR3 is 14 residues. Germline V gene data show CDR1 as SGDLS and CDR2 as YYNGEE. V was clipped by 0 bases and J by 4 bases; unmatched bases: 2. This CDR3 is CASSVGTGLETQYF. DNA for the CDR3: TGTGCCAGCAGCGTAGGGACAGGGCTAGAGACCCAGTACTTC.

This chain links TRBV7-8 with TRBJ2-3; 9 bases line up with TRBD2. V lost 6 bases, J lost 1 base, and 17 bases stayed unmatched. Germline V gives CDR1 SGHVS, CDR2 FQNEAQ. The CDR3 spans 19 residues. The CDR3 loop is CASRRRAGGQLSGTDTQYF. The CDR3 DNA reads TGTGCCAGCAGGCGGCGAGCGGGGGGACAATTGTCTGGCACAGATACGCAGTATTTT.

V and J are TRBV7-6 and TRBJ1-5; D gene unclear. Trimming cost V 5 bases and J 2 bases, with 7 bases left between them. The CDR3 loop spans 13 amino acids. The V gene's germline CDR1 is SGHVS and CDR2 FNYEAQ. The CDR3, as DNA: TGTGCCAGCAGCGCCACAGGCAATCAGCCCCAGCATTTT. Translation: CASSATGNQPQHF.

This chain uses TRBV6-6 with TRBJ1-2; a possible D gene is TRBD1 (5 bases). In germline, CDR1 is MNHNY, CDR2 SVGAGI (reference sequence). Between the trimmed V and J ends, which lost 5 bases and 7 bases, there was a span of 20 bases. This CDR3 is 15 amino acids long. CDR3 sequence reads: CASSGFGGESIGYTF. DNA of the CDR3: TGTGCCAGCAGTGGCTTTGGGGGGGAAAGCATTGGCTACACCTTC.

The chain joins TRBV6-1 to TRBJ1-1; the D gene is possibly TRBD1 (5 bases). The CDR3 is 16 amino acids. CDR1 and CDR2 from the germline V gene are MNHNS and SASEGT. Trimming removed 2 bases at V and 2 bases at J, with 15 bases between. The DNA of the CDR3 is TGTGCCAGCAGTGAATCCTCGGGGGGGGTTAACACTGAAGCTTTCTTT. Protein: CASSESSGGVNTEAFF.